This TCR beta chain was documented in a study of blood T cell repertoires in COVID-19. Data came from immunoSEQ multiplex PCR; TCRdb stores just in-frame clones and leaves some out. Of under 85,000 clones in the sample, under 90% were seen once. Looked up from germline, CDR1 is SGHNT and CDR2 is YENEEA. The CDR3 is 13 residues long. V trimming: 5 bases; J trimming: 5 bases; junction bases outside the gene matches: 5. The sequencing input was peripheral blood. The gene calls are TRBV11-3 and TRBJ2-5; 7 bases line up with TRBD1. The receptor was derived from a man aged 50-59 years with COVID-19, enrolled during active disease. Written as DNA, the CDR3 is TGTGCCAGCAGCACACGACAGGGTGAGACCCAGTACTTC. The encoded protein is CASSTRQGETQYF.